This TCR beta chain came from a study of CD8 T cells in ankylosing spondylitis. Study-wide findings and caveats: CD8+ disease-linked clones were present at relatively low frequencies in blood. In ankylosing spondylitis patients, matched synovial fluid reportedly showed significant enrichment of disease-linked clones. In the blood and synovial fluid of reactive arthritis, some motif variants had been previously reported.

Molecular-barcoded quantitative 5'-RACE produced these TCR beta libraries. Each CDR3 protein gets one entry after TCRdb re-called the 5' RACE reads with MiXCR. The table lists around 160,000 distinct CDR3 sequences, around a tenth of them singletons. The CDR3 is 13 residues long. Germline V gives CDR1 MNHNY, CDR2 SVGAGI (reference sequence). Trimming pared 5 bases from V and 7 bases from J, leaving 11 bases between. A note on this clonotype: What it binds is not known.

The receptor was isolated from a male donor with ankylosing spondylitis or in good health (not recorded which). Specimen: blood, either unsorted or a sorted T cell fraction (not recorded which). The gene calls are TRBV6-6 and TRBJ2-2; maybe TRBD2 (6 bases). The CDR3 DNA follows: TGTGCCAGCAGTCTAGTGGGAGGCGGGGAGCTGTTTTTT. Translation gives CASSLVGGGELFF.